This T cell receptor beta chain was recorded in a study of T cell responses to AZD1222 COVID-19 vaccine. Trimming cost V 0 bases and J 8 bases, with 13 bases left between them. Germline CDR1 is MGHDK and CDR2 is SYGVNS. The length of the CDR3 is 14 residues. Notes on this clone: What it binds is not known.

Method: immunoSEQ multiplex PCR; TCRdb's copy keeps in-frame clones and lacks some. The repertoire holds 150,000 to 200,000 clones, with about nine tenths as singletons. Study-wide results and limits: Two doses of AZD1222 preceded a rise in Spike-specific TCR breadth and depth. The donor group comprised mostly white British people and more females; the analysis possibly underestimated clonal diversity.

Sequenced material: peripheral blood, taken 28 days after the second AZD1222 dose. This clonotype was sampled from an adult who received the AZD1222 COVID-19 vaccine. The rearrangement joins TRBV25-1 to TRBJ1-2; possible D gene TRBD1, 6 bases. The CDR3 here is CASSEYGGANGYTF. Here the CDR3 DNA reads TGTGCCAGCAGTGAATACGGGGGGGCGAACGGCTACACCTTC.